The clone carrying this T cell receptor (beta chain) is termed medium-sized (0.01 to 0.1%). The data derive from a study of immune characterization of retroperitoneal liposarcoma. TCRdb itself ran the PCR reads through MiXCR, one entry per CDR3 protein. The top ten clones hold 8.5% of a sample with about 10,000 distinct CDR3 sequences, around 30% of them seen once. The sample taken for sequencing was tumor tissue. This receptor was taken from a male donor with retroperitoneal liposarcoma.

Here the CDR3 DNA reads TGTGCCAGCAGTTACAGGGGCCAGTCCTACGAGCAGTACTTC. Translating it yields CASSYRGQSYEQYF. J is TRBJ2-1 and V is TRBV6-6, with a weak D call TRBD1 (5 bases). The DNA end favors TRBJ2-7, so the J call may be wrong. Germline V CDR1 and CDR2: MNHNY, SVGAGI (reference sequence). The CDR3 is 14 amino acids.